This passage covers 3 T cell receptor beta chains from one sample sequenced in a study of molecular identifiers for immune sequencing clone quantification. TCRdb passed the PCR reads through MiXCR, listing each CDR3 protein once. The sample lists over 300,000 distinct CDR3 sequences; under 25% were seen once. The sequenced sample was naive CD8+ T cells from blood, with Jurkat cell RNA spiked in. Subset given: FACS-sorted CD8+CD4-CCR7+CD45RA+ naive T cells. These receptors all stem from a human donor in good health. Some libraries in this study had Jurkat cell RNA spiked in.

This chain links TRBV28 with TRBJ1-5, with no clear D. The V gene lost 3 bases and the J gene lost 6 bases, with 12 bases spanning the gap. This CDR3 contains 14 residues. The germline gives CDR1 MDHEN, CDR2 SYDVKM. The CDR3 loop is CASSFGVMGQPQHF. The CDR3 DNA is TGTGCCAGCAGTTTTGGGGTCATGGGTCAGCCCCAGCATTTT.

In this sample, this clonotype turned up many times. CDR3 region: CASSPGLADSYEQYF. The CDR3 nucleotides are TGCGCCAGCAGTCCGGGACTAGCGGACTCCTACGAGCAGTACTTC. The chain carries TRBV5-1 and TRBJ2-7; TRBD2 matches at 11 bases. V lost 5 bases, J lost 0 bases, and 4 bases stayed unmatched. The CDR3 length is 15 residues. The germline gives CDR1 SGHRS, CDR2 YFSETQ.

The V and J genes are TRBV29-1 and TRBJ1-2; D not certain. Deletions cut 1 base from V and 1 base from J, with 10 bases between. Per germline, CDR1 SQVTM and CDR2 ANQGSEA. The CDR3 is made up of 14 amino acids. CDR3 bases: TGCAGCGTTGAAGTGGCACAGTTTAACTATGGCTACACCTTC. Translation: CSVEVAQFNYGYTF.